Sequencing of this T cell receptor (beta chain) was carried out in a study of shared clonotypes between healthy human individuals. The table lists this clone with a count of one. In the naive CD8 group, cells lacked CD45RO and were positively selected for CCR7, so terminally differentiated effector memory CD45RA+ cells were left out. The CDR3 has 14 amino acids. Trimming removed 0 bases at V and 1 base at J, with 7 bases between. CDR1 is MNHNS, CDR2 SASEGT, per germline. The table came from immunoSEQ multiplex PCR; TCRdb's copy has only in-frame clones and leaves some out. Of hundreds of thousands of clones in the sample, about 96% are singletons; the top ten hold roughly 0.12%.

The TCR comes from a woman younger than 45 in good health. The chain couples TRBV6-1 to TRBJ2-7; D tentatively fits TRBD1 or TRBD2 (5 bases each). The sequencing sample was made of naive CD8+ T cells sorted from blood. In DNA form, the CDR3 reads TGTGCCAGCAGTGAAGCTGGGGGTTCCTACGAGCAGTACTTC. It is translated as CASSEAGGSYEQYF.